This T cell receptor beta chain comes out of a study of cytomegalovirus exposure and HLA in healthy donors (TCRdb year 2017). A note on the overall study: According to an earlier analysis of 550 to 700 of the donors, some 180 million T cells yielded 120 million or so unique TCR beta sequences and about 300 Gb of sequence data. To study patterns of TCR occurrence, a later analysis re-analyzed previously published TCR beta repertoires from several hundred donors and added high-resolution HLA genotyping. Rather than drawing on any new phenotypic data, the later analysis identified candidate immune exposures from TCR beta sequences and the way those sequences occurred across donors. The study combined high-throughput TCR immunosequencing, statistical association of individual TCRs with disease status, and machine learning to predict cytomegalovirus infection status. Every discovery cohort repertoire had been produced on one sequencing platform. The T cell repertoires of several hundred subjects were profiled by immunosequencing and related to cytomegalovirus serostatus. HLA typing included class I and class II loci at four-digit resolution. Of the approximately 400 genotyped donors, 81% fell in the genetic ancestry cluster associated with self-reported Caucasian donors. Typing coverage differed by locus: A, B, C, DRB1 and DQB1 were typed in about 620-630 donors, DQA1 in 522, DPA1 in 600 to 610, and DPB1 in around 440. The study aimed to test whether signatures of past pathogen exposure could be identified by cataloging public T cell receptors. About 300 gigabases of sequencing data and approximately 85 million unique TCR sequences were included in an early release covering about 700 HLA-typed donors. An earlier analysis of roughly 600 of the donors used high-throughput TCR beta sequencing to judge whether each TCR beta V gene segment behaved as functional or pseudogenic. Because of strong linkage in the cohort, five DR-DQ haplotypes were treated as single units for association and clustering. Among almost 400 genotyped donors of the cohort, an average of roughly 240,000 unique TCR beta nucleotide sequences were sequenced per donor, roughly 18% of them non-productive. Donor age, sex, ethnicity and CMV serostatus were compiled alongside the repertoire data. In addition to the first cohort of approximately 670 subjects, a separate validation cohort of some 120 different subjects was used. In a later genetic analysis, genome-wide SNP genotypes for about three fifths of the roughly 670 donors were used, and that subset was treated as a discovery cohort. The paper's findings and limits, for the study overall: In the study, approximately 150 TCR beta chains were listed as associated with cytomegalovirus. Cytomegalovirus status was reported to be diagnosed by the classifier with high specificity and sensitivity in both the original and validation cohorts. In a later analysis, most CMV-associated TCR beta chains were found to appear HLA-restricted, with HLA associations seemingly driven largely by CMV exposure. While some public TCRs were present in many individuals, most TCR sequences turned up only very rarely across donors. An earlier analysis of approximately 590 of the donors showed that most TCR beta V segments appeared in productive rearrangements either about 87% or about 30% of the time, which broadly matched IMGT annotations. The presence/absence analyses assumed that sequencing depth was roughly uniform across donors, and that assumption may not be true. The authors suggested that the approach could potentially be generalized to other disease states and immunological phenotypes. In a later analysis, HLA-associated TCR beta chains showed more clonal expansion and lower generation probabilities than non-associated chains that were equally common. For the cohort, immune exposure information was limited to CMV serostatus. Correlated functional status among segregating V segments might reflect linkage disequilibrium, but an unknown experimental factor could not be ruled out. When HLA alleles, especially DR and DQ, strongly co-occurred, TCR associations were difficult to assign to individual alleles. This cohort had only TCR beta chains sequenced, and the lack of alpha or paired-chain data limited which features could be detected. Because counts were too low, seventeen rarely observed V segments, including chromosome 9 orphons, were excluded from the earlier analysis of about 500 of the donors. Because some donors lacked HLA typing at each locus, the association tests relied only on the typed subset. Some IMGT-functional V segments, including TRBV6-2 and TRBV6-3, could not be told apart with the 87-base-pair reads, so those segments were excluded. A cluster of highly shared sequence variants was judged likely to represent a technical artifact of the sequencing pipeline. A few of the identified cytomegalovirus-associated TCR beta chains were confirmed in vitro to be specific for cytomegalovirus antigens. Specific HLA alleles were associated with 16,951 TCR beta sequences at a false discovery rate of 0.05 in a later analysis. In a later analysis, several top co-occurrence clusters were reported to appear linked to parvovirus B19, influenza, CMV and Epstein-Barr virus. A further reported finding was that TCR beta sequences accurately predicted the HLA-A and HLA-B alleles for most subjects in the first cohort. Compared with the roughly 700-donor mean, donors in an Asian-associated ancestry cluster had fewer N-insertions in productive TCRs, according to a later genetic analysis. A later genetic analysis associated a missense DCLRE1C variant with V-gene and J-gene trimming of TCR beta chains, and an independent cohort replicated the association. In a later analysis, TCR association rates were found to vary across HLA loci, with the most associated TCRs seen for DRB1 alleles and the fewest for HLA-C alleles.

In total, 500 to 700 healthy bone marrow donors made up the cohort. At the time of sampling, all cohort members were nominally healthy, though unrecorded immune exposures were likely present. The donor was CMV seropositive and was included in the group of around 300 seropositive cohort members. A peripheral blood sample was collected from each donor, and TCR beta sequencing was performed on peripheral blood mononuclear cells. Genomic DNA extraction from the blood cell samples was performed with the Qiagen DNeasy Blood Extraction Kit. Unmatched junction bases come to 11, with V trimmed by 5 bases and J by 1 base. Looking up the germline V gene yields CDR1 SGHDT and CDR2 YYEEEE. The CDR3 numbers 16 residues from cysteine through phenylalanine. Just CDR3 DNA is preserved here, 48 bases in frame from base 1. Receptors were amplified or captured by the immunoSEQ multiplex PCR assay. The multiplex PCR relied on a mix of 60 forward primers for TCR Vbeta segments and 13 reverse primers for TCR Jbeta segments. The CDR3 region of rearranged TCR beta genes was amplified from genomic DNA with a multiplex PCR assay. Amplified TCR beta libraries were sequenced as 87-base-pair reads on the Illumina HiSeq System. As for how the authors treated the data: Across the 700 or so repertoires, a later analysis counted some 81 million unique TCR beta chains, 8.5 million to 12 million of which were shared by at least two donors. Raw reads were error-corrected and collapsed into unique sequences by a nearest-neighbor algorithm in which closely related sequences were merged to remove PCR and sequencing errors. CDR3 sequences were aligned to IMGT reference sequences to assign V, D and J gene segments. For a sequence to be retained, at least a six-nucleotide match to both a V gene segment and a J gene segment was required. Rearrangements were classified as productive when the CDR3 lacked stop codons and remained in frame with V and J, and all other rearrangements were classified as non-productive. CDR3 was defined according to IMGT convention as the region running from the second conserved V-encoded cysteine to the conserved J-encoded phenylalanine. The earlier analysis of about 570 of the donors excluded any sequence lacking an unambiguous match to a single V gene segment. In an earlier analysis of some 590 of the donors, a V segment was called functional when productive rearrangements were above 56.7%, and segregating when the standard deviation between donors exceeded 5%. A statistical classification framework was built for diagnosing cytomegalovirus status from the catalog of TCR beta chain sequences. In a later analysis, TCR nucleotide sequences were compared against IMGT/GENE-DB human TR gene sequences so that V and J genes could be assigned. The TCRdist pipeline was used in a later analysis to assign CDR3 sequences and most-parsimonious VDJ recombination scenarios. In a later analysis, each TCR beta chain was defined by its CDR3 amino acid sequence together with its V-gene family, and reads without a unique V-gene family were excluded. In a later analysis, approximately 590 highly shared, low-generation-probability nucleotide sequences were removed to address suspected cross-contamination and a sequencing artifact. For each public chain, a later analysis derived a clonal expansion index from normalized ranks of inferred template counts within each repertoire. A later analysis computed generation probabilities with a VDJ recombination model fitted to out-of-frame rearrangements, and checked the results against IGoR. In a later analysis, hypergeometric tests were used to score TCR-TCR, TCR-HLA and TCR-CMV co-occurrence, with a repertoire-size bias correction applied to TCR pairs. A later analysis estimated false discovery rates by permuting HLA or CMV assignments 20 times. In a later analysis, co-occurring TCRs were grouped using DBSCAN, with TCRdist sequence similarity added in when clustering inside HLA-allele-positive subsets. Co-occurrence clustering excluded repertoires with fewer than 30,000 or more than 120,000 public chains, plus five with anomalous nucleotide sharing. TCRdb stores this immuneACCESS table with in-frame sequences only. Part of the clones is absent; in the studies checked, under half of the shortfall reflects unresolved V genes, and no reason is known for the rest. That table furnishes V, J and clone size, whereas the DNA furnished D and trimming. Present in this sample are around 200,000 clones, about 80% of which were seen just once. The ten largest clonotypes hold roughly a tenth of the sample.

Concerning this clone itself: The antigen it binds to is not known. No much larger clone is present one base from it, and per-base qualities are unavailable.

The source of this sequence is a woman in her fifties or sixties in good health and CMV-seropositive. The chain is encoded by TRBV5-6 joined to TRBJ1-1; the central 7 bases match TRBD1. Sample: PBMCs. The bases are TGTGCCAGCAGTTTGATGGGACAGATCGCGAACACTGAAGCTTTCTTT. The encoded protein is CASSLMGQIANTEAFF. Reference TRBV5-6 and TRBJ1-1 genes cover what lies past the CDR3, so the full variable domain is DAGVTQSPTHLIKTRGQQVTLRCSPKSGHDTVSWYQQALGQGPQFIFQYYEEEERQRGNFPDRFSGHQFPNYSSELNVNALLLGDSALYLCASSLMGQIANTEAFFGQGTRLTVV.